One and the same sample provided the 27 T cell receptor beta chains below, sequenced in a study of PD-L1 blockade in urothelial cancer. Assay used: immunoSEQ multiplex PCR; TCRdb lists only in-frame clones, some missing. The sample records 100,000 to 150,000 clones, about 82% being singletons. Time point of the sample: peripheral blood 6 weeks after treatment start. The source material was PBMCs, sampled around atezolizumab (anti-PD-L1) treatment. These receptors all stem from a man aged 50 to 60 with urothelial cancer.

V usage is TRBV12-5 and J usage is TRBJ1-2, with TRBD1 as a possible D gene (5 bases). The germline V gene encodes CDR1 LGHNT and CDR2 FRNRAP. V was trimmed by 4 bases and J by 4 bases, leaving 25 bases between them. The CDR3 consists of 18 residues. This CDR3 is CASGSISLLQGKTYGYTF. CDR3 nucleotides: TGTGCTAGTGGTTCCATCAGTTTGCTGCAGGGAAAGACCTATGGCTACACCTTC.

The chain has TRBV14 and TRBJ2-1; weak D call: TRBD2 (5 bases). The germline gives CDR1 SGHDN, CDR2 FVKESK. CDR3 size: 16 residues. The V and J ends lost 1 base and 5 bases respectively, with 15 bases between them. This CDR3 is CASSQGAGLRHNEQFF. The CDR3 region has the DNA TGTGCCAGCAGCCAAGGTGCTGGACTCCGACACAATGAGCAGTTCTTC.

This clone was picked up one time. The chain joins TRBV7-3 to TRBJ2-3, with 11 nucleotides matching TRBD2. This CDR3 has 14 residues. The V segment lost 8 bases and the J segment 8 bases; nucleotides outside the gene matches: 9. From germline, CDR1 is SGHTA and CDR2 FQGTGA. This CDR3 is CASSLAGGPSTQYF. DNA of the CDR3: TGTGCCAGCTCTTTAGCGGGAGGGCCTTCTACGCAGTATTTT. Together with reference TRBV7-3 and TRBJ2-3, the CDR3 gives the full variable domain: GAGVSQTPSNKVTEKGKYVELRCDPISGHTALYWYRQSLGQGPEFLIYFQGTGAADDSGLPNDRFFAVRPEGSVSTLKIQRTERGDSAVYLCASSLAGGPSTQYFGPGTRLTVL.

The chain has TRBV11-2 and TRBJ2-5, with 10 bases matching TRBD2. CDR3 length: 14 amino acids. The germline V gene has CDR1 SGHAT and CDR2 FQNNGV. V was pared by 5 bases and J by 5 bases, with 5 bases of the junction left unmatched. In DNA, the CDR3 is TGTGCCAGCAGCGTTGGGACTAGCGATGAGACCCAGTACTTC. Translation gives CASSVGTSDETQYF.

V and J are TRBV6-1 and TRBJ2-1; 8 nucleotides match TRBD2. Germline V gene lookup returns CDR1 MNHNS and CDR2 SASEGT. The CDR3 has 14 amino acids. The trim removed 5 bases at V and 4 bases at J, leaving 4 bases unmatched. Here the CDR3 DNA reads TGTGCCAGCAGTACTAGCGGCCAATACAATGAGCAGTTCTTC. Protein sequence: CASSTSGQYNEQFF.

The chain links TRBV2 to TRBJ2-1; weak D call: TRBD2 (5 bases). V was shortened by 6 bases and J by 3 bases, with 9 bases between the two germline ends. The germline gives CDR1 SNHLY, CDR2 FYNNEI. This CDR3 comprises 13 residues. The CDR3, as DNA: TGTGCCAGCAGGAATAGCGTCTACAATGAGCAGTTCTTC. Protein product: CASRNSVYNEQFF.

The chain uses TRBV2 and TRBJ1-2; D gene unclear. This CDR3 comprises 13 residues. V lost 8 bases, J lost 4 bases, and 14 bases lay in between. The germline CDR1 and CDR2 sequences are SNHLY and FYNNEI. The CDR3 DNA follows: TGTGCCAGCTGGTCCCCGCGGGGCTATGGCTACACCTTC. It specifies CASWSPRGYGYTF.

The chain recombines TRBV6-1 with TRBJ2-2; 7 bases align to TRBD2. This CDR3 contains 15 residues. The ends lost 10 bases at V and 5 bases at J; junction bases unmatched: 13. Germline V lookup: CDR1 MNHNS, CDR2 SASEGT. The CDR3 loop is CATSLPVGGTGELFF. The DNA for the CDR3 is TGTGCCACCTCCCTCCCGGTCGGGGGGACCGGGGAGCTGTTTTTT.

This chain links TRBV4-1 with TRBJ2-5, with TRBD1 identical over 7 bases. With 0 bases clipped from V and 5 bases from J, the junction kept 12 bases outside the gene matches. The CDR3 spans 17 residues. Germline V gives CDR1 MGHRA, CDR2 YSYEKL. The CDR3 reads CASSQDFAVQGTETQYF. Written as DNA, the CDR3 is TGCGCCAGCAGCCAAGATTTCGCCGTACAGGGGACGGAGACCCAGTACTTC.

The CDR3 here is CAISSGTGNSPLHF. Written as DNA, the CDR3 is TGTGCCATCAGCTCCGGGACAGGGAATTCACCCCTCCACTTT. This rearrangement joins TRBV10-3 to TRBJ1-6; 9 bases fit TRBD1. The junction had 4 bases not matched to a gene; V was cut back by 6 bases and J by 7 bases. Germline assignment: CDR1 ENHRY and CDR2 SYGVKD. The CDR3 extends over 14 amino acids.

Only one count was recorded for this clone. This chain uses TRBV6-5 with TRBJ2-1, with 9 positions matching TRBD2. The J segment lost 6 bases and the V segment lost 9 bases, leaving 12 bases of the junction unmatched. The CDR3 extends over 15 amino acids. In germline, CDR1 is MNHEY, CDR2 SVGAGI. The CDR3 DNA follows: TGTGCCAGTAAGCGAGAGGGAGCGGGAGGCAATGAGCAGTTCTTC. Translation gives CASKREGAGGNEQFF.

The rearrangement uses TRBV5-1 and TRBJ2-6; D is possibly TRBD1 (6 bases). CDR3 length: 15 residues. Germline lookup yields CDR1 SGHRS and CDR2 YFSETQ. The germline V and J ends were trimmed by 4 bases and 3 bases, with 11 bases remaining between them. The CDR3 here is CASSEQGFGANVLTF. The CDR3 nucleotides are TGCGCCAGCAGCGAGCAGGGGTTTGGGGCCAACGTCCTGACTTTC.

The chain is built from TRBV27 and TRBJ1-5; D not resolved. Germline V gives CDR1 MNHEY, CDR2 SMNVEV (reference sequence). There are 12 residues in the CDR3. V was shortened by 7 bases and J by 5 bases, with 9 bases between the two germline ends. The DNA of the CDR3 is TGTGCCAGCAAGGATCGGGATCAGCCCCAGCATTTT. Amino acid sequence: CASKDRDQPQHF.

This clone occurred once. The chain is built from TRBV2 and TRBJ2-1, with 7 bases lining up with TRBD2. Looked up from germline, CDR1 is SNHLY and CDR2 is FYNNEI. V trimming: 4 bases; J trimming: 9 bases; junction bases outside the gene matches: 6. The length of the CDR3 is 13 residues. CDR3: CASSGAGAIEQFF. CDR3 DNA: TGTGCCAGCAGTGGGGCGGGAGCCATTGAGCAGTTCTTC.

The chain carries TRBV7-3 and TRBJ2-1, with TRBD2 matching over 10 bases. V shed 8 bases, J shed 1 base, and the junction held 5 bases outside the gene matches. This CDR3 spans 15 amino acids. Per germline, CDR1 SGHTA and CDR2 FQGTGA. As DNA, the CDR3 is TGTGCCAGCGGAAGCGGGAGGGCTTCCTACAATGAGCAGTTCTTC. Protein product: CASGSGRASYNEQFF.

The chain is built from TRBV19 and TRBJ2-2; 7 nucleotides line up with TRBD2. This CDR3 contains 17 residues. Trimming cost V 4 bases and J 3 bases; bases outside gene matches: 11. In germline, CDR1 is LNHDA, CDR2 SQIVND (reference sequence). The CDR3, as DNA: TGTGCCAGTAGTACAACCTCCGGGAGGATAGACACCGGGGAGCTGTTTTTT. Translated: CASSTTSGRIDTGELFF.

This rearrangement joins TRBV5-1 to TRBJ1-1, with 8 bases that match TRBD1. The germline V gene encodes CDR1 SGHRS and CDR2 YFSETQ. The trim removed 0 bases at V and 5 bases at J, leaving 6 bases unmatched. There are 15 residues in the CDR3. The CDR3 is CASSLARTGQTEAFF. The CDR3 nucleotides read TGCGCCAGCAGCTTGGCCAGGACAGGGCAAACTGAAGCTTTCTTT.

The rearrangement joins TRBV7-2 to TRBJ2-5, with D unresolved. Germline-derived CDR1 and CDR2 are SGHTA and FQGNSA. Trimming stripped 3 bases from V and 7 bases from J, with 9 bases between. This CDR3 comprises 12 residues. For the CDR3, the DNA is TGTGCCAGCAGCTTGTTTGGCGGGACCCAGTACTTC. Its protein product is CASSLFGGTQYF.

This rearrangement joins TRBV6-6 to TRBJ2-7, with 7 bases matching TRBD1. The CDR3 totals 14 residues. Germline-derived CDR1 and CDR2 are MNHNY and SVGAGI (reference sequence). With V trimmed by 6 bases and J by 2 bases, 7 bases remained unmatched. The CDR3 nucleotides read TGTGCCAGCAGACAGGGGATGGTCCCCTACGAGCAGTACTTC. It is translated as CASRQGMVPYEQYF.

This chain connects TRBV6-4 to TRBJ2-1; 9 bases line up with TRBD2. V trimming: 4 bases; J trimming: 13 bases; junction bases outside the gene matches: 8. CDR1 is MRHNA, CDR2 SNTAGT, per germline. This CDR3 is 13 amino acids long. The CDR3 spells CASSVGASGTQFF. The CDR3 DNA is TGTGCCAGCAGTGTAGGGGCTAGCGGGACCCAGTTCTTC.

Notes on this clone: The same CDR3 also results from other DNA sequences found in this sample. The chain carries TRBV2 and TRBJ2-7; 7 bases align to TRBD1. Germline values: CDR1 SNHLY, CDR2 FYNNEI. V shed 5 bases and J 3 bases; nucleotides not matched to a gene: 1. The CDR3 runs to 12 residues. CDR3 loop: CASSRDSYEQYF. The CDR3 DNA reads as TGTGCCAGCAGTAGGGACAGCTACGAGCAGTACTTC.

The CDR3 loop reads CASSFAPGQWGYTF. The DNA of the CDR3 is TGTGCCAGCAGCTTCGCACCGGGACAGTGGGGCTACACCTTC. The chain has TRBV7-2 and TRBJ1-2, with TRBD1 matching 7 bases. With 3 bases clipped from V and 8 bases from J, the junction kept 9 bases outside the gene matches. Germline CDR1 reads SGHTA; CDR2 reads FQGNSA. This CDR3 spans 14 amino acids. The full variable domain, its missing parts supplied by reference TRBV7-2 and TRBJ1-2, is GAGVSQSPSNKVTEKGKDVELRCDPISGHTALYWYRQSLGQGLEFLIYFQGNSAPDKSGLPSDRFSAERTGGSVSTLTIQRTQQEDSAVYLCASSFAPGQWGYTFGSGTRLTVV.

The CDR3 bases are TGTGCCAGCAGTGAAGCTGGGGCCAAGTTCTTC. Protein sequence: CASSEAGAKFF. The chain is built from TRBV6-1 and TRBJ2-1; the D gene is possibly TRBD1 (5 bases). V lost 0 bases and J 14 bases, leaving 8 bases between the germline ends. This CDR3 contains 11 residues. Germline CDR1 and CDR2: MNHNS and SASEGT.

The chain uses TRBV4-1 and TRBJ2-7; D possibly corresponds to TRBD2 (7 bases). The V gene's germline CDR1 is MGHRA and CDR2 YSYEKL. This CDR3 region has 16 residues. V was shortened by 4 bases and J by 3 bases, with 19 bases between the two germline ends. The CDR3, as DNA: TGCGCCAGCAGCCCGGGGGGAACAGGGACGGTCTACGAGCAGTACTTC. Its translation is CASSPGGTGTVYEQYF.

This rearrangement joins TRBV5-1 to TRBJ2-4; perhaps TRBD2 as D (7 bases). Trimming removed 0 bases from V and 6 bases from J, with 16 bases in between. Germline loops: CDR1 SGHRS, CDR2 YFSETQ. The CDR3 is made up of 16 amino acids. The CDR3 bases are TGCGCCAGCAGCTTGGGGACGACTAGCAGGGGAAACATTCAGTACTTC. This sequence encodes CASSLGTTSRGNIQYF.

The rearrangement links TRBV7-3 to TRBJ2-3, with D maybe TRBD1 (5 bases). Per germline, CDR1 SGHTA and CDR2 FQGTGA. The CDR3 runs to 15 residues. Trimming shortened V by 0 bases and J by 0 bases, and 7 bases separated the two germline ends. CDR3 DNA sequence: TGTGCCAGCAGCTTAACTGGGGCGAGCACAGATACGCAGTATTTT. Amino acid sequence: CASSLTGASTDTQYF.

This clone occurred many times. The gene calls are TRBV6-4 and TRBJ1-5, with 9 nucleotides matching TRBD1. V shed 5 bases and J 7 bases; nucleotides not matched to a gene: 9. The CDR3 is 15 residues long. The germline CDR1 and CDR2 sequences are MRHNA and SNTAGT. The CDR3 DNA sequence: TGTGCCAGCAGTCTCGGGACAGGGAAGACGCAGCCCCAGCATTTT. It codes for CASSLGTGKTQPQHF.